Sequencing of this T cell receptor (beta chain) was carried out in a study of identical twins. General study results and limits: Weaker excess twin sharing was seen among beta out-of-frame sequences. Invariant cells of the MAIT and iNKT types might have partly distorted the zero-insertion analyses. Insertion counts were lower in abundant cord blood beta clonotypes, a trend that memory repertoires did not show.

Using its own MiXCR run on the 5' RACE reads, TCRdb lists one record per CDR3 protein. The repertoire holds 510,000 or so distinct CDR3 sequences, with 13% to 15% as singletons. This clonotype was counted only a few times. The target antigen is unknown. The CDR3 spans 15 residues. In germline, CDR1 is DFQATT, CDR2 SNEGSKA (reference sequence). V was shortened by 1 base and J by 4 bases, with 16 bases between the two germline ends. The same data also went into a second study, on yellow fever vaccine responses in identical twins.

What was sequenced was CD4+ T cells sorted from blood. V is TRBV20-1 and J is TRBJ1-2; D unresolved. The receptor was derived from a woman aged 18-30 years in good health. CDR3 DNA: TGCAGTGCTAGAGCCCAGGAGGCGCCGGGCTATGGCTACACCTTC. Its translation is CSARAQEAPGYGYTF.